The clone carrying this T cell receptor beta chain came up once. The data stem from a study of tumor T cells in aggressive B-cell lymphoma. TCRdb keeps only in-frame clones here, not all; method: immunoSEQ multiplex PCR. The sample contains about 4,000 clones, about nine tenths of which appear only once. Material for sequencing was tumor tissue. The TCR sequence derives from an adult with diffuse large B cell lymphoma.

This CDR3 reads CASSVALYGKGKDGYTF. The CDR3 region has the DNA TGTGCCAGCAGCGTAGCTTTGTACGGGAAAGGGAAGGACGGCTACACCTTC. V gene TRBV9 combines with J gene TRBJ1-2; D unclear. The V and J ends lost 0 bases and 8 bases respectively, with 23 bases between them. This CDR3 contains 17 residues. Germline V gene data show CDR1 as SGDLS and CDR2 as YYNGEE.